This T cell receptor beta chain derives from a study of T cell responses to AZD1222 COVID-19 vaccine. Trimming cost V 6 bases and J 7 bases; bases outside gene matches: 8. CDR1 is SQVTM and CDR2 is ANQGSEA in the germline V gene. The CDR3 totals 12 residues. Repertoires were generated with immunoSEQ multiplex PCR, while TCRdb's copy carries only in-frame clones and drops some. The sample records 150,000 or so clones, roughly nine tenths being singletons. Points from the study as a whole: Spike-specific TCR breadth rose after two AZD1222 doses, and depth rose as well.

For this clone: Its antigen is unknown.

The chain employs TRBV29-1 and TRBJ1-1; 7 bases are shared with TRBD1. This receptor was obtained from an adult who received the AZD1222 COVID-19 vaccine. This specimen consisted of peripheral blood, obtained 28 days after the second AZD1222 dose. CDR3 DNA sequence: TGCAGCGTCGCTAGGGGGCGGGATGAAGCTTTCTTT. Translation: CSVARGRDEAFF.